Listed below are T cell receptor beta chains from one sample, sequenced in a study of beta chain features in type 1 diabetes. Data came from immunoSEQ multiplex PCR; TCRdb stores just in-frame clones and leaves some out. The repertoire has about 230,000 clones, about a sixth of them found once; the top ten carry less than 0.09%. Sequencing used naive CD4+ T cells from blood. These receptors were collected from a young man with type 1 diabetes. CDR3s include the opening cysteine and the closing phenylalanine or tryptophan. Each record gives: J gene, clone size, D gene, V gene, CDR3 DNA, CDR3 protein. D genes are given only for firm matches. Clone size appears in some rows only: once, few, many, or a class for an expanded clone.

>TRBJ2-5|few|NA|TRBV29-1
TGCAGCGTTGAGGGAACAGGCGTGATCCAAGAGACCCAGTACTTC
CSVEGTGVIQETQYF
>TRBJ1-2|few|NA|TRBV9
TGTGCCAGCAGCGTAGCTGTCCCCACAGGCGATGGCTACACCTTC
CASSVAVPTGDGYTF
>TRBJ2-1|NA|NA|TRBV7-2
TGTGCCAGCAGCTTATCTTGGGGGGATGAGCAGTTCTTC
CASSLSWGDEQFF
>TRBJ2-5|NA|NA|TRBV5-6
TGTGCCAGCAGCTCCTACCGGGACTACCAAGAGACCCAGTACTTC
CASSSYRDYQETQYF
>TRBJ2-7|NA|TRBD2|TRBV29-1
TGCAGCGTTGCTTATAATTCCTTAGCGGGAGGGAAACCATACGAGCAGTACTTC
CSVAYNSLAGGKPYEQYF
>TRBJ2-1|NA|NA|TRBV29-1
TGCAGCGTTGAAGGAATGGGGAGCTCCTACAATGAGCAGTTCTTC
CSVEGMGSSYNEQFF
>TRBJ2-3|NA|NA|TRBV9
TGTGCCAGCAGCTCTGGGCTCAGGGCGAACCTCGGCACAGATACGCAGTATTTT
CASSSGLRANLGTDTQYF
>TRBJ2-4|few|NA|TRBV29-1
TGCAGCGTTGTCCCCACGACAGCGGTGACAGCCAAAAACATTCAGTACTTC
CSVVPTTAVTAKNIQYF
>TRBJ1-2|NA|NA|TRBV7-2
TGTGCCAGCAGTCTTCACAGGGTTCCGGGCTATGGCTACACCTTC
CASSLHRVPGYGYTF
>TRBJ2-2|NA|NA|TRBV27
TGTGCCAGCATGTTTAGGCTAGGGGTCACCGGGGAGCTGTTTTTT
CASMFRLGVTGELFF
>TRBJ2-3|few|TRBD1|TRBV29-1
TGCAGCGTGGGACAGGGTATAACAGATACGCAGTATTTT
CSVGQGITDTQYF
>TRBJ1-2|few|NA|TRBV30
TGTGCCCTGGTACAGGGAGGGATGGTCTACACCTTC
CALVQGGMVYTF
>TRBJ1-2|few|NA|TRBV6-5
TGTGCCAGCAAGCAGGAAGACTATGGCTACACCTTC
CASKQEDYGYTF
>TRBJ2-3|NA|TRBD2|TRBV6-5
TGTGCCAGCAGTTCCCTCTTAGCGGGAGGTACAGATACGCAGTATTTT
CASSSLLAGGTDTQYF
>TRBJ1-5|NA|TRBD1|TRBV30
TGTGCCTGGAGTGGAGGACAGGGAGATCAGCCCCAGCATTTT
CAWSGGQGDQPQHF
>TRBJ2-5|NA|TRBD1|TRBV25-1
TGTGCCAGCAGTGAAATGGGACAGGGGATCCAAGAGACCCAGTACTTC
CASSEMGQGIQETQYF
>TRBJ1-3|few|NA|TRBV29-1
TGCAGCGTTGCTGCGGGTCAAAGCTCTGGAAACACCATATATTTT
CSVAAGQSSGNTIYF
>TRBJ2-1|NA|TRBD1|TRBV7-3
TGTGCCAGCAGCTTACATCGGGACAGCTACAATGAGCAGTTCTTC
CASSLHRDSYNEQFF
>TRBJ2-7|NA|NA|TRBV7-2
TGTGCCAGCAGCTTCGTTTTCAAGGGCTCCTACGAGCAGTACTTC
CASSFVFKGSYEQYF
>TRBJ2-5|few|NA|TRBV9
TGTGCCAGCAGCGTAGGCAACGGAGAAGAGACCCAGTACTTC
CASSVGNGEETQYF
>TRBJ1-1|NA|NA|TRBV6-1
TGTGCCAGCAGTCCCTGGGTGTGGAGGAACACTGAAGCTTTCTTT
CASSPWVWRNTEAFF
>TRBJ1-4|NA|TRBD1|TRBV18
TGTGCCAGCTCACCATATGTACAGGGGACTAATGAAAAACTGTTTTTT
CASSPYVQGTNEKLFF
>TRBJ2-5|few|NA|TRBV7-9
TGTGCCAGCAGCTTAGCGGGGGGCCGGCACCAAGAGACCCAGTACTTC
CASSLAGGRHQETQYF
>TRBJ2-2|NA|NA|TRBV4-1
TGCGCCAGCAGCCAAGGAGGGGGCACCGGGGAGCTGTTTTTT
CASSQGGGTGELFF
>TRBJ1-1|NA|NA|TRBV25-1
TGTGCCAGCAGCCTAGGTCCGGGGAACACTGAAGCTTTCTTT
CASSLGPGNTEAFF
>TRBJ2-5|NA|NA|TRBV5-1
TGCGCCAGCATCCTAGAAGAGACCCAGTACTTC
CASILEETQYF
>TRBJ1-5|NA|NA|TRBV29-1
TGCAGCGTTGAAGGAGGACCCAATCAGCCCCAGCATTTT
CSVEGGPNQPQHF
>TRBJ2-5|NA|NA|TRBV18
TGTGCCAGCTCACAAGACTATTTTCAAGAGACCCAGTACTTC
CASSQDYFQETQYF
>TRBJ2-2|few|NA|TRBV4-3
TGCGCCAGCAGCCCAGCAAGGGACCCTTACACCGGGGAGCTGTTTTTT
CASSPARDPYTGELFF
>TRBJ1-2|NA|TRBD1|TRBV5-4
TGTGCCAGCAGCTGGGGACAGGGTTATAACTATGGCTACACCTTC
CASSWGQGYNYGYTF
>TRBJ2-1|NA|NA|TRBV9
TGTGCCAGCAGCGTCCTGACTTACAATGAGCAGTTCTTC
CASSVLTYNEQFF
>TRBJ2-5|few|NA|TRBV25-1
TGTGCCAGCAGTGGCAGGGGAGGAGGGGAGACCCAGTACTTC
CASSGRGGGETQYF
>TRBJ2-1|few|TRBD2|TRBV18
TGTGCCAGCTCACCAGGAGTAGCGGGAGCTAATGAGCAGTTCTTC
CASSPGVAGANEQFF
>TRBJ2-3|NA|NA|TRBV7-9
TGTGCCAGCAGCCCGGCTACAGATACGCAGTATTTT
CASSPATDTQYF
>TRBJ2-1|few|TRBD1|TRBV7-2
TGTGCCAGCAGCTTAGTGGGGACAGGGGTGAAGAATGAGCAGTTCTTC
CASSLVGTGVKNEQFF
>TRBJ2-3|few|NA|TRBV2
TGTGCCAGCAGCGATAGCACAGATACGCAGTATTTT
CASSDSTDTQYF
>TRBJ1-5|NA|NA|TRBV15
TGTGCCACCAGCGGGGACACCGGGGGCCTTTCCCAGCATTTT
CATSGDTGGLSQHF
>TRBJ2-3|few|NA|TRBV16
TGTGCCAGCGTGAGCACAGATACGCAGTATTTT
CASVSTDTQYF
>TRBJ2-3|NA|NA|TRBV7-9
TGTGCCAGCAGCTTATCCCCAGGGATAGATACGCAGTATTTT
CASSLSPGIDTQYF
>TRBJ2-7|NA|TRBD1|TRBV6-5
TGTGCCAGCAGTCAGCGACAGGGCTACGAGCAGTACTTC
CASSQRQGYEQYF
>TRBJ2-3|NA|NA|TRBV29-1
TGCAGCGTTCAGGGGCTAGTAACAGATACGCAGTATTTT
CSVQGLVTDTQYF
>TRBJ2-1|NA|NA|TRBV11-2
TGTGCCAGCAGCTTCGGACTACCCCAATACAATGAGCAGTTCTTC
CASSFGLPQYNEQFF
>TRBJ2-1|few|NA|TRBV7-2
TGTGCCAGCAGCGCGGGACTGCGGCAGTTCTTC
CASSAGLRQFF
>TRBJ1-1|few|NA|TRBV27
TGTGCCAGCTTACGGGTCCTCGGGGCTGAAGCTTTCTTT
CASLRVLGAEAFF
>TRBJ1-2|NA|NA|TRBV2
TGTGCCAGCAGGGCCGAATCTCTGCATGGCTACACCTTC
CASRAESLHGYTF
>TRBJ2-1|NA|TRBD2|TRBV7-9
TGTGCCAGCAGCCATAGGACTAGCGGATCTAGGAACTCCTACAATGAGCAGTTCTTC
CASSHRTSGSRNSYNEQFF
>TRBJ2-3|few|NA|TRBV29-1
TGCAGCGCCCTCAGGACCACAGATACGCAGTATTTT
CSALRTTDTQYF
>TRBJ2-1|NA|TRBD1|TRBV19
TGTGCCAGTAGCCCCGACAGGGTGGGGTACAATGAGCAGTTCTTC
CASSPDRVGYNEQFF